These 16 T cell receptor beta chains originate from one sample sequenced in a study of T cell responses to AZD1222 COVID-19 vaccine. Repertoires were generated with immunoSEQ multiplex PCR, while TCRdb's copy carries only in-frame clones and drops some. The profile shows over 100,000 clones, more than 70% of them singletons. The material was peripheral blood, obtained on day 0 of AZD1222 vaccination. The receptors derive from an adult in good health.

This rearrangement joins TRBV5-1 to TRBJ2-1; 9 bases are a match to TRBD1. Germline lookup yields CDR1 SGHRS and CDR2 YFSETQ. This CDR3 region has 16 residues. Trimming removed 0 bases from V and 6 bases from J; junction bases left unmatched: 7. CDR3 amino acids: CASSLAPRTGVNEQFF. The CDR3 bases are TGCGCCAGCAGCTTGGCCCCCAGGACAGGGGTCAATGAGCAGTTCTTC.

This sequence joins TRBV2 and TRBJ2-5; 7 nucleotides agree with TRBD1. The length of the CDR3 is 15 residues. Germline V gene data show CDR1 as SNHLY and CDR2 as FYNNEI. Trimming at V came to 7 bases and at J to 4 bases, leaving 12 bases not matched to a gene. The CDR3 nucleotides read TGTGCCAGCAAGGCTTCGGGGACAGCCAGAGAGACCCAGTACTTC. Its translation is CASKASGTARETQYF.

This sequence joins TRBV19 and TRBJ1-6; no definite D call. Germline CDR1 and CDR2: LNHDA and SQIVND (reference sequence). The CDR3 covers 14 residues. V dropped 3 bases and J dropped 6 bases, with 9 bases sitting between them. CDR3 coding DNA: TGTGCCAGTAGTATCGGAGAGTTTAATTCACCCCTCCACTTT. Translated, it gives CASSIGEFNSPLHF.

The chain recombines TRBV4-2 with TRBJ1-1; no firm D call. CDR1 and CDR2 from the germline V gene are LGHNA and YNFKEQ. V was shortened by 1 base and J by 3 bases, with 15 bases between the two germline ends. CDR3 size: 16 residues. CDR3 region: CASSQVERTLDTEAFF. The CDR3 DNA follows: TGTGCCAGCAGCCAAGTAGAAAGGACCCTGGACACTGAAGCTTTCTTT.

This clone was found a few times. The chain carries TRBV6-5 and TRBJ1-4; TRBD1 matches 7 bases. The ends lost 6 bases at V and 4 bases at J; junction bases unmatched: 2. Germline CDR1 is MNHEY and CDR2 is SVGAGI. This CDR3 has 13 amino acids. This CDR3 is CASRGDSNEKLFF. The CDR3 coding sequence is TGTGCCAGCAGAGGGGACAGTAATGAAAAACTGTTTTTT.

This chain joins TRBV6-2 or TRBV6-3 and TRBJ1-1; D ambiguous. Germline assignment: CDR1 MNHEY and CDR2 SVGEGT. CDR3 length equals 14 residues. The V and J ends lost 2 bases and 1 base respectively, with 8 bases between them. CDR3: CASSYPEANTEAFF. The DNA for the CDR3 is TGTGCCAGCAGTTACCCAGAAGCGAACACTGAAGCTTTCTTT.

The V call is TRBV11-3, the J call TRBJ1-4; 7 bases map to TRBD1. Per the germline V gene, CDR1 is SGHNT and CDR2 is YENEEA. V shed 4 bases and J 0 bases; nucleotides not matched to a gene: 8. The CDR3 has 17 residues. CDR3 DNA sequence: TGTGCCAGCAGCTCAGGAGGGGGCGCTTCAACTAATGAAAAACTGTTTTTT. It is translated as CASSSGGGASTNEKLFF. The variable domain in full, with the rest retrieved from reference TRBV11-3 and TRBJ1-4, is EAGVVQSPRYKIIEKKQPVAFWCNPISGHNTLYWYLQNLGQGPELLIRYENEEAVDDSQLPKDRFSAERLKGVDSTLKIQPAELGDSAVYLCASSSGGGASTNEKLFFGSGTQLSVL.

V gene TRBV7-8 combines with J gene TRBJ1-5, with 10 bases lining up with TRBD1. Germline V gene lookup returns CDR1 SGHVS and CDR2 FQNEAQ. V was clipped by 5 bases and J by 2 bases; unmatched bases: 6. This CDR3 contains 16 residues. The CDR3 region is CASSRGTGVGNQPQHF. The CDR3 DNA sequence: TGTGCCAGCAGCCGAGGGACAGGGGTTGGCAATCAGCCCCAGCATTTT.

This clone was recorded a few times. Other DNA sequences in this sample translate to the same CDR3. The chain joins TRBV12-3 or TRBV12-4 to TRBJ1-2; no clear D. The CDR3 is made up of 11 amino acids. Deletions cut 1 base from V and 5 bases from J, with 2 bases between. CDR3 region: CASSLGYGYTF. The CDR3, as DNA: TGTGCCAGCAGTTTAGGGTATGGCTACACCTTC.

This chain uses TRBV12-3 or TRBV12-4 with TRBJ1-3; no reliable D call. The V end was cut by 6 bases, the J end by 11 bases, with 14 bases between. CDR3 length equals 12 residues. In nucleotides, the CDR3 is TGTGCCAGCAGACCTACGTCTTATCCCATATATTTT. Amino acids: CASRPTSYPIYF.

The chain has TRBV7-9 and TRBJ2-1; D is ambiguous. The germline gives CDR1 SEHNR, CDR2 FQNEAQ (reference sequence). V lost 0 bases and J lost 8, with 8 bases in between. CDR3 size: 13 residues. The CDR3 sequence: CASSLASYDEQFF. The CDR3 DNA follows: TGTGCCAGCAGCTTAGCTAGTTATGATGAGCAGTTCTTC.

The chain joins TRBV19 to TRBJ1-1; no clear D. Germline loops: CDR1 LNHDA, CDR2 SQIVND (reference sequence). This CDR3 is built from 13 residues. The V end lost 5 bases, the J end lost 1 base, and 8 bases lay between the germline ends. The CDR3 spells CASSAGRNTEAFF. DNA of the CDR3: TGTGCCAGTAGTGCGGGGAGGAACACTGAAGCTTTCTTT.

This clone was counted a few times. The CDR3 here is CASSHGLGKKSGSPLHF. The CDR3 DNA sequence: TGTGCCAGCAGCCACGGGTTAGGGAAGAAATCCGGTTCACCCCTCCACTTT. The J gene is TRBJ1-6, the V gene TRBV3-1 (or the pseudogene TRBV3-2); no clear D. Deletions cut 3 bases from V and 9 bases from J, with 21 bases between. The germline CDR1 and CDR2 sequences are LGHDT and YNNKEL (reference sequence). This CDR3 has 17 amino acids.

The chain has TRBV18 and TRBJ1-2; no clear D. V gave up 5 bases and J gave up 3 bases, with 13 bases separating them. From germline, CDR1 is KGHSH and CDR2 LQKENI. The CDR3 sequence is 14 residues long. The CDR3 loop is CASSRSGWDYGYTF. The CDR3 coding sequence is TGTGCCAGCTCAAGATCAGGTTGGGACTATGGCTACACCTTC.

This chain connects TRBV6-2 or TRBV6-3 to TRBJ2-1; no clear D. CDR1 and CDR2 from the germline V gene are MNHEY and SVGEGT. Trimming took 2 bases from V and 3 from J, leaving 8 bases between them. This CDR3 contains 14 residues. CDR3 in DNA: TGTGCCAGCAGTTACCCGGTTGGCTACAATGAGCAGTTCTTC. Encoded protein: CASSYPVGYNEQFF.

To note about this clone: Other DNA sequences from this sample encode an identical CDR3 as well. This chain connects TRBV27 to TRBJ1-3; TRBD1 agrees at 7 bases. CDR1 is MNHEY, CDR2 SMNVEV, per germline (reference sequence). CDR3 size: 18 residues. The V gene end was trimmed by 2 bases and the J gene end by 4 bases; junction bases not matched to a gene: 14. The CDR3, as DNA: TGTGCCAGCAGTTTACGGGGGAAACAGGGGCTGGGAGGAAACACCATATATTTT. Protein sequence: CASSLRGKQGLGGNTIYF.